These 2 T cell receptor beta chains were sequenced from one sample in a study of cytomegalovirus exposure and HLA in healthy donors. Assay used: immunoSEQ multiplex PCR; TCRdb lists only in-frame clones, some missing. The profile covers roughly 200,000 clones, with approximately 89% appearing a single time and 7.2% taken by the ten largest. Sample: PBMCs. The receptors here all came from a man aged 30-40 years in good health and CMV-seropositive.

This chain links TRBV18 with TRBJ1-1; possibly TRBD1 for D (6 bases). Germline lookup yields CDR1 KGHSH and CDR2 LQKENI. V lost 9 bases, J lost 0 bases, and 14 bases lay in between. The CDR3 consists of 14 residues. CDR3 bases: TGTGCCAGTACAAGGGGGGCCATGAACACTGAAGCTTTCTTT. Translating gives CASTRGAMNTEAFF.

This clone came up once. The rearrangement joins TRBV29-1 to TRBJ2-7, with D possibly being TRBD1 (6 bases). Germline-derived CDR1 and CDR2 are SQVTM and ANQGSEA. V lost 7 bases and J lost 4, with 14 bases in between. There are 12 residues in the CDR3. The DNA of the CDR3 is TGCAGCGCATCGGACAGCCTTTACGAGCAGTACTTC. Its translation: CSASDSLYEQYF.